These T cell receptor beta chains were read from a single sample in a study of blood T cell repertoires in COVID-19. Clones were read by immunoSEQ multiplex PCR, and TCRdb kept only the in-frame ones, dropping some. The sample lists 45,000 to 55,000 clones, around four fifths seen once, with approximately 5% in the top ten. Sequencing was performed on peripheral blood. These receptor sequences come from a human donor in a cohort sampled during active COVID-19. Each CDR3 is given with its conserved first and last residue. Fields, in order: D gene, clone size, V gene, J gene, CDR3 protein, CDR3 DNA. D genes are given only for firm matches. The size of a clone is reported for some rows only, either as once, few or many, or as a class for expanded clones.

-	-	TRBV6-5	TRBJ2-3	CASSYGLAGTDTQYF	TGTGCCAGCAGTTACGGGCTAGCTGGCACAGATACGCAGTATTTT
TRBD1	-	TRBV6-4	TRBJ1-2	CASSPRGRRDYGYTF	TGTGCCAGCAGTCCCAGGGGGCGCCGGGACTATGGCTACACCTTC
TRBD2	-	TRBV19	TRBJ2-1	CASSIGPSGGGKQFF	TGTGCCAGTAGTATAGGTCCTAGCGGGGGGGGGAAGCAGTTCTTC
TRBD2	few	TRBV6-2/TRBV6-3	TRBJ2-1	CASSYTPSGGAGEQFF	TGTGCCAGCAGTTACACTCCTAGCGGGGGGGCCGGGGAGCAGTTCTTC
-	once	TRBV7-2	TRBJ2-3	CASSFDWTDTQYF	TGTGCCAGCAGCTTTGACTGGACAGATACGCAGTATTTT
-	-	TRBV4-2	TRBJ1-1	CASSHRDKGNTEAFF	TGTGCCAGCAGCCACCGGGATAAAGGGAACACTGAAGCTTTCTTT
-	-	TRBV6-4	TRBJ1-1	CASSARPRTEAFF	TGTGCCAGCAGTGCCCGCCCCCGGACTGAAGCTTTCTTT
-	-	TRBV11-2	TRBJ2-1	CASSLELNNEQFF	TGTGCCAGCAGCTTAGAACTGAACAATGAGCAGTTCTTC
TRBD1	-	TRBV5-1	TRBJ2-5	CASSWGRGQETQYF	TGCGCCAGCTCCTGGGGCAGGGGGCAAGAGACCCAGTACTTC
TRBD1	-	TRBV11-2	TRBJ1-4	CASSLMGQSVFF	TGTGCCAGCAGCTTGATGGGACAGTCGGTGTTTTTT
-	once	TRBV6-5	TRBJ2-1	CASSYFVGGNNEQFF	TGTGCCAGCAGTTACTTCGTCGGGGGTAACAATGAGCAGTTCTTC
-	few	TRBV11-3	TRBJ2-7	CASSSGRAAEQYF	TGTGCCAGCAGCTCTGGCAGGGCAGCCGAGCAGTACTTC
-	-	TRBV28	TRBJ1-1	CASSSGQPPRAFF	TGTGCCAGCAGTTCCGGACAGCCCCCTCGCGCTTTCTTT
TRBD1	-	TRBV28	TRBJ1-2	CASSLLGTVGYGYTF	TGTGCCAGCAGTTTATTAGGGACAGTCGGCTATGGCTACACCTTC
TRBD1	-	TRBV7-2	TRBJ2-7	CASSTGVSYEQYF	TGTGCCAGCTCTACAGGGGTCTCCTACGAGCAGTACTTC
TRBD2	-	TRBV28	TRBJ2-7	CASSSKTSGGLYEQYF	TGTGCCAGCAGTTCCAAGACTAGCGGGGGGCTCTACGAGCAGTACTTC
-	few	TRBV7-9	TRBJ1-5	CASSPPVGNQPQHF	TGTGCCAGCAGCCCCCCGGTTGGCAATCAGCCCCAGCATTTT
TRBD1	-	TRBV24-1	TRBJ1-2	CATSERGQGLYGYTF	TGTGCCACCAGTGAACGCGGACAGGGCCTCTATGGCTACACCTTC
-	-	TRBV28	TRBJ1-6	CASSKLTGSSSPLHF	TGTGCCAGCAGCAAGCTTACAGGGTCCAGTTCACCCCTCCACTTT
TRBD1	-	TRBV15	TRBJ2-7	CATSIRTGGGEQYF	TGTGCCACCAGCATTAGAACAGGGGGCGGCGAGCAGTACTTC
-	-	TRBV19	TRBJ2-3	CASSRTSADTQYF	TGTGCCAGTAGTCGAACGTCAGCAGATACGCAGTATTTT